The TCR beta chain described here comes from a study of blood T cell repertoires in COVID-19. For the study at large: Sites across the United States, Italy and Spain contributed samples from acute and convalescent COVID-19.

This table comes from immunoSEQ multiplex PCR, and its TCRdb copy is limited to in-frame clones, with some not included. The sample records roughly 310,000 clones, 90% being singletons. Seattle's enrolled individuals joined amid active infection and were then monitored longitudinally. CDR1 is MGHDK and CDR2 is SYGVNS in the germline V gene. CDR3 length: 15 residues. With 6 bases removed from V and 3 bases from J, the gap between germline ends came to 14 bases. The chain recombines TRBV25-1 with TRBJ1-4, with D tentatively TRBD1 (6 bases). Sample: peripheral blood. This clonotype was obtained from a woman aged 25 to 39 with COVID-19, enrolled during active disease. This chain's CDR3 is CASRADRTANEKLFF. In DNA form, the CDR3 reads TGTGCCAGCAGGGCCGACAGGACCGCTAATGAAAAACTGTTTTTT. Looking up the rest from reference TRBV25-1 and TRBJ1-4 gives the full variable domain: EADIYQTPRYLVIGTGKKITLECSQTMGHDKMYWYQQDPGMELHLIHYSYGVNSTEKGDLSSESTVSRIRTEHFPLTLESARPSHTSQYLCASRADRTANEKLFFGSGTQLSVL.